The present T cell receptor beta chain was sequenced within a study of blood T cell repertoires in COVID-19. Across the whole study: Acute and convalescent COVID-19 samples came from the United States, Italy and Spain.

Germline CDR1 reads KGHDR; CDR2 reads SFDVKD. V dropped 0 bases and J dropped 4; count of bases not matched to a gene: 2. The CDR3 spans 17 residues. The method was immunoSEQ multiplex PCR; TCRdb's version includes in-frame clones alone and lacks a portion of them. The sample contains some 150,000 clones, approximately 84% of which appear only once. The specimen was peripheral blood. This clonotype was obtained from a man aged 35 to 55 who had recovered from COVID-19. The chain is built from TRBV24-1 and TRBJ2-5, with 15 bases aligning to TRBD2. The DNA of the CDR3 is TGTGCCACCAGTGATTTGGGGACTAGCGGGAGGTTAGAGACCCAGTACTTC. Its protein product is CATSDLGTSGRLETQYF.